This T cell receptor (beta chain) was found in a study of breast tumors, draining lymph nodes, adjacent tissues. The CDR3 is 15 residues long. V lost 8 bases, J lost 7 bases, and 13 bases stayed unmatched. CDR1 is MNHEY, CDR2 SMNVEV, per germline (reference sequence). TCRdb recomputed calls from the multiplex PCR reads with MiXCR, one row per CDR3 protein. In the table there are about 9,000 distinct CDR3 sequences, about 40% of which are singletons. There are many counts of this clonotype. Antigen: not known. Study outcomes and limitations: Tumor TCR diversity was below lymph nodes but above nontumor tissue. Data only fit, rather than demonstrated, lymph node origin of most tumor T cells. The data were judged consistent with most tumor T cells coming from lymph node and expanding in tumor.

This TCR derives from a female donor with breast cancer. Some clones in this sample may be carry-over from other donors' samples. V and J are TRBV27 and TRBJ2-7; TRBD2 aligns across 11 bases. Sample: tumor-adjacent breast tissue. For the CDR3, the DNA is TGTGCCAGCGGCCCCCCGGGACTAGCGGCGGGGGAGCAGTACTTC. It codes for CASGPPGLAAGEQYF.